The T cell receptor (beta chain) under discussion was sequenced for a study of beta chain features in type 1 diabetes. Study observations and caveats: The naive, central memory and Treg TCRB repertoires looked more alike in patients than they did in healthy donors. VDJ junctions in type 1 diabetes patients carried more deletions and fewer insertions.

Based on CD45RO/CCR7/CD25/CD127/CD95/CD27, CD4+ regulatory, stem cell-like memory, naive and central memory cells were sorted. Regarding this clone: Its matching antigen is unknown.

The study reverse transcribed the entire isolated RNA, so it sequenced expressed TCRB transcripts. TCRdb keeps only in-frame clones here, not all; method: immunoSEQ multiplex PCR. The sample lists some 44,000 clones, 50% occurring once. CDR1 is MNHEY and CDR2 is SMNVEV in the germline V gene (reference sequence). CDR3 size: 15 residues. Germline trimming cut 2 bases from V and 5 bases from J; bases unmatched to any gene: 5. The chain couples TRBV27 to TRBJ2-1, with 8 bases fitting TRBD2. This sequence was found in a woman aged 25-40 years in good health. Sequencing input: stem cell memory CD4+ T cells from blood. The CDR3 spells CASSLPGLDHNEQFF. For the CDR3, the DNA is TGTGCCAGCAGTTTACCGGGACTAGACCACAATGAGCAGTTCTTC.